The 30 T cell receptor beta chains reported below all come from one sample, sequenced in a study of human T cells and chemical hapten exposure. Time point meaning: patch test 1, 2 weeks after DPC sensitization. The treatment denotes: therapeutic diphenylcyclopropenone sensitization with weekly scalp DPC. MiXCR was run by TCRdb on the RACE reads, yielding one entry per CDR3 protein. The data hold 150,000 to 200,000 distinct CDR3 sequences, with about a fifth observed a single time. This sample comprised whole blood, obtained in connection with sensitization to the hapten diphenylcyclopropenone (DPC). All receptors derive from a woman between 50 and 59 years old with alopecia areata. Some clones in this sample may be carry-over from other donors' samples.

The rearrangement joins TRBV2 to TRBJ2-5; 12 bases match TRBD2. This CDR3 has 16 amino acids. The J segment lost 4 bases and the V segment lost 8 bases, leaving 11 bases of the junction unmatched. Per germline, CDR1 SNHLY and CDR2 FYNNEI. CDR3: CASGPRLAGEVETQYF. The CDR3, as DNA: TGTGCCAGCGGGCCTCGACTAGCGGGAGAGGTAGAGACCCAGTACTTC.

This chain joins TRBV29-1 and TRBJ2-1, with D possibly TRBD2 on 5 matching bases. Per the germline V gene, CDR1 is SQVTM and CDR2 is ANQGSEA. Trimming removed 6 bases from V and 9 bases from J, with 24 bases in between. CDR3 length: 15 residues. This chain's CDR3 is CSVTSTRSAAGEQFF. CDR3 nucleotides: TGCAGCGTCACTTCCACTAGGTCCGCCGCGGGTGAGCAGTTCTTC.

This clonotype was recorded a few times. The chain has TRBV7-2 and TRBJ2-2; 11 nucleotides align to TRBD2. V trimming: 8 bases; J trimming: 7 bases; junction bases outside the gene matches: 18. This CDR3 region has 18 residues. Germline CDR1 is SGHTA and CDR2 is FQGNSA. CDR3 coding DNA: TGTGCCAGCGAGGTCTTCCCGAAACTAGCGGGAGCTATCGGGGAGCTGTTTTTT. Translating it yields CASEVFPKLAGAIGELFF.

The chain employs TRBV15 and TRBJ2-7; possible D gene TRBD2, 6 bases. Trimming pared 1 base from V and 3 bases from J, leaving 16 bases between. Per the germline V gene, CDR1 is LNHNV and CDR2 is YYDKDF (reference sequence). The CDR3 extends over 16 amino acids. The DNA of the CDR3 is TGTGCCACCAGCAGAGGTATTGGACTACATAACTACGAGCAGTACTTC. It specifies CATSRGIGLHNYEQYF. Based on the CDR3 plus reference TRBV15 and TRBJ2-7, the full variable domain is DAMVIQNPRYQVTQFGKPVTLSCSQTLNHNVMYWYQQKSSQAPKLLFHYYDKDFNNEADTPDNFQSRRPNTSFCFLDIRSPGLGDTAMYLCATSRGIGLHNYEQYFGPGTRLTVT.

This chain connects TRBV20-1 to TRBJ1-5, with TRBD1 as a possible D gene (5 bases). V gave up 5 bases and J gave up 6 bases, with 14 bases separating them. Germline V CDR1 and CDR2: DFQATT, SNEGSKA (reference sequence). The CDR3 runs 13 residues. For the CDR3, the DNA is TGCAGTGCTTCCCTCAGGGCCCCTCAGCCCCAGCATTTT. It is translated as CSASLRAPQPQHF.

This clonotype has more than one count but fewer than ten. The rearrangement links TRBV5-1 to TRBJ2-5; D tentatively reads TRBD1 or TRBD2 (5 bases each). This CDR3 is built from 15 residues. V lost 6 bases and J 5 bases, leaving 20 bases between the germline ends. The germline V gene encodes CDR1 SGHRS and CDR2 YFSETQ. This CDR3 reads CASTPEGEPRETQYF. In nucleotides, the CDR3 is TGCGCCAGCACCCCGGAAGGGGAGCCTCGGGAGACCCAGTACTTC.

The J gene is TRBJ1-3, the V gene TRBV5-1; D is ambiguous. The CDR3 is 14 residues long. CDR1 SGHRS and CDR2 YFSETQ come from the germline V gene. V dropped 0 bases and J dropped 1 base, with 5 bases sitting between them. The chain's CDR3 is CASSLAVSGNTIYF. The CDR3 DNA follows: TGCGCCAGCAGCTTGGCAGTATCTGGAAACACCATATATTTT.

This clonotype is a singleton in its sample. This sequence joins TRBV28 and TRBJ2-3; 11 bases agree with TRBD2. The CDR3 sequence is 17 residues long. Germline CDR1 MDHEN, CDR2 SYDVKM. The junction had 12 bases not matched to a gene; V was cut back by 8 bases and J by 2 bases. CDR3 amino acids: CASVGLAGFPDTDTQYF. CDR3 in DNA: TGTGCCAGCGTTGGACTAGCGGGCTTCCCTGACACAGATACGCAGTATTTT. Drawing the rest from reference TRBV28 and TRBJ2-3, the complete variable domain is DVKVTQSSRYLVKRTGEKVFLECVQDMDHENMFWYRQDPGLGLRLIYFSYDVKMKEKGDIPEGYSVSREKKERFSLILESASTNQTSMYLCASVGLAGFPDTDTQYFGPGTRLTVL.

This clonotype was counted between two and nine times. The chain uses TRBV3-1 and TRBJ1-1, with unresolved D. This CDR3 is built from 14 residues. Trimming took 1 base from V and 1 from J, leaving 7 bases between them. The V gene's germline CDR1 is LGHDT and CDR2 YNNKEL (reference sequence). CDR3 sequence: CASSQGSRNTEAFF. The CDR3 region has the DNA TGTGCCAGCAGCCAAGGATCCAGGAACACTGAAGCTTTCTTT.

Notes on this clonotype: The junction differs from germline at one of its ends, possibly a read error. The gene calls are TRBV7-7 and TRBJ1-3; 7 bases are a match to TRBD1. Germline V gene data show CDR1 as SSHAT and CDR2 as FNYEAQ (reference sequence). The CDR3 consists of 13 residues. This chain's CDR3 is CASSEQGGNTIYF. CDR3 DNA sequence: TGTGCTAGCAGCGAACAGGGGGGAAACACCATATATTTT.

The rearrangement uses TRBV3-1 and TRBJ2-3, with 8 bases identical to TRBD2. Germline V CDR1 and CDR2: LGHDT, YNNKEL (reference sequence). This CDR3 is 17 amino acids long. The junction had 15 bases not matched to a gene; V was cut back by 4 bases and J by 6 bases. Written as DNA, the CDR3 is TGTGCCAGCAGCCTCCTCGCGAGCGGGAGTACGGGTGATACGCAGTATTTT. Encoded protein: CASSLLASGSTGDTQYF.

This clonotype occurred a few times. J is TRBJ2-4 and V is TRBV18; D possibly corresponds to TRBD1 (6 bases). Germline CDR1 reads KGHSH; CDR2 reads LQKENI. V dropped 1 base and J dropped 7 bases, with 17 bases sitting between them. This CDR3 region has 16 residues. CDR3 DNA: TGTGCCAGCTCACCACAAACTCAGGGGATCGGGAACATTCAGTACTTC. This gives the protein CASSPQTQGIGNIQYF.

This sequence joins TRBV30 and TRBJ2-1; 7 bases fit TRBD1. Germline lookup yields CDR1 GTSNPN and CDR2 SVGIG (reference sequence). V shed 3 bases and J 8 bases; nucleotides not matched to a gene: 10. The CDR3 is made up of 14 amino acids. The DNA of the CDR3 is TGTGCCTGGAGCATCGACAGGGCCCGGGATGAGCAGTTCTTC. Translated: CAWSIDRARDEQFF.

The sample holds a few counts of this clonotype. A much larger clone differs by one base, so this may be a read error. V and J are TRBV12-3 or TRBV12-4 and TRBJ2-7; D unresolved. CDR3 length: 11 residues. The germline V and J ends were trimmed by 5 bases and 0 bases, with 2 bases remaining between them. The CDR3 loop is CASSHSYEQYF. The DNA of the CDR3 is TGTGCCAGCAGTCACTCCTACGAGCAGTACTTC.

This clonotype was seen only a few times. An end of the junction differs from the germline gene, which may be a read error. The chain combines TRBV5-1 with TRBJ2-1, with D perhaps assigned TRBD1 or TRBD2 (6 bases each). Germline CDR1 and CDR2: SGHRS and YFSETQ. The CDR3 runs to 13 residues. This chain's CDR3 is CASSYGGGAVQVF. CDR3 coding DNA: TGCGCCAGCAGCTACGGGGGCGGGGCGGTACAGGTCTTC.

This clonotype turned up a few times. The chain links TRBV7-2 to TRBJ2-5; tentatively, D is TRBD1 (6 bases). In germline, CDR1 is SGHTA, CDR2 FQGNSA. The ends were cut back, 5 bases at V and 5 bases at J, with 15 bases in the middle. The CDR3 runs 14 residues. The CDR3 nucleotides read TGTGCCAGCAGCCGGCCCAGGGGTTCCGAGACCCAGTACTTC. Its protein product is CASSRPRGSETQYF.

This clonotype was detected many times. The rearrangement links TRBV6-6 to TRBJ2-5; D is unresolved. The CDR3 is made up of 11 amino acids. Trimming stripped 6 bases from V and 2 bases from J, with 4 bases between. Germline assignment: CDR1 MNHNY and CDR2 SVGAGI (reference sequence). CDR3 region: CASSRQETQYF. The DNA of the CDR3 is TGTGCCAGCAGCCGTCAAGAGACCCAGTACTTC.

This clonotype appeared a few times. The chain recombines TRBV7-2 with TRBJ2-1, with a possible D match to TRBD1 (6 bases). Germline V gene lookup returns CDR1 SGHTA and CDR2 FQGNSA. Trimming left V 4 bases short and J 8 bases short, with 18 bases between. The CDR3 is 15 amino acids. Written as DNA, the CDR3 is TGTGCCAGCAGCTGGTACCCAGGGGTGATTGATGAGCAGTTCTTC. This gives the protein CASSWYPGVIDEQFF.

CDR3 loop: CASSFGGEGEQYF. DNA for the CDR3: TGTGCCAGCAGTTTCGGCGGTGAGGGTGAGCAGTACTTC. The chain carries TRBV6-5 and TRBJ2-7, with D possibly TRBD2 on 5 matching bases. The germline V gene has CDR1 MNHEY and CDR2 SVGAGI. Trimming stripped 4 bases from V and 7 bases from J, with 14 bases between. This CDR3 region has 13 residues.

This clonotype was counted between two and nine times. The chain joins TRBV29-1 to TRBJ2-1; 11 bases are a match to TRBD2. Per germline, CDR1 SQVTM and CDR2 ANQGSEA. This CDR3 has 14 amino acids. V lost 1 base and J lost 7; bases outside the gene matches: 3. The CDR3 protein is CSVEVGTSGNEQFF. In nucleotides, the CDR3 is TGCAGCGTTGAAGTCGGGACTAGCGGTAATGAGCAGTTCTTC.

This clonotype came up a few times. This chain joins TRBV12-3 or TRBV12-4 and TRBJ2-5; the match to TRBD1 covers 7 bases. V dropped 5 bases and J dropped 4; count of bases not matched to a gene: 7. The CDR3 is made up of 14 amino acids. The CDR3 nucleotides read TGTGCCAGCAGTCCCCACAGGGGTCGAGAGACCCAGTACTTC. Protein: CASSPHRGRETQYF.

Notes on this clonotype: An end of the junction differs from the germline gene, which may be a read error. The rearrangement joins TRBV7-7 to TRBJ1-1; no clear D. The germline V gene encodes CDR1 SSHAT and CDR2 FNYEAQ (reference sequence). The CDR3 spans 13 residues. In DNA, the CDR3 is TGTGCTAGCAGCCTCTCCAAAGAAACTGAAGCTTTCTTT. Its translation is CASSLSKETEAFF.

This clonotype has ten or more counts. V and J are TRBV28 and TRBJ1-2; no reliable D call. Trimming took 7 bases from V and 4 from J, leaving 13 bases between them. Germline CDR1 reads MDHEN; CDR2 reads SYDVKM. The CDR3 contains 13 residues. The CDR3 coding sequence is TGTGCCAGCAAAATTCCGGGGTTCTATGGCTACACCTTC. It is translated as CASKIPGFYGYTF.

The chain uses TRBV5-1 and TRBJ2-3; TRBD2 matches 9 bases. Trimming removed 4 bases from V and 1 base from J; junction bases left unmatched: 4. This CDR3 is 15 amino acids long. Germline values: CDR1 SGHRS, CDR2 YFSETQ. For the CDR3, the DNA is TGCGCCAGCAGCACCCGGACTAGCGGCACAGATACGCAGTATTTT. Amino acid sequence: CASSTRTSGTDTQYF.

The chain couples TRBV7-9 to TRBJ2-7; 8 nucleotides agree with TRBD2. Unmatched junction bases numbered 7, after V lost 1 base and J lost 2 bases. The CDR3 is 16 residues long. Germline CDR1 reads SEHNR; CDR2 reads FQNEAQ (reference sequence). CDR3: CASSLGLAGGAYEQYF. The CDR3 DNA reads TGTGCCAGCAGCTTAGGGCTGGCGGGAGGCGCCTACGAGCAGTACTTC.

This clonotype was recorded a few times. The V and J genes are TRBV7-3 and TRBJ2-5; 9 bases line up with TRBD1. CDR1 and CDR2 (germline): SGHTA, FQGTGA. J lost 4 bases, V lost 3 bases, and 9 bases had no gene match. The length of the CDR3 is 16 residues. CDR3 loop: CASSLTGTGTRETQYF. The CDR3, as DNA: TGTGCCAGCAGCTTGACCGGGACAGGGACGAGAGAGACCCAGTACTTC.

The CDR3 DNA is TGTGCCAGCAGCTTACTCAGTAGGGGGACAGGGGGTTCTGAGCAGTTCTTC. Translation: CASSLLSRGTGGSEQFF. This rearrangement joins TRBV7-6 to TRBJ2-1; 11 positions match TRBD1. V dropped 2 bases and J dropped 9; count of bases not matched to a gene: 12. CDR3 length equals 17 residues. Looked up from germline, CDR1 is SGHVS and CDR2 is FNYEAQ.

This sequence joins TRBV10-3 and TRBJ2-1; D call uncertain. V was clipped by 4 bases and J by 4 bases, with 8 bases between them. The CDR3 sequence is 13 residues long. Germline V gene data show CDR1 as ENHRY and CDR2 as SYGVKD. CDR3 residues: CAISAARYNEQFF. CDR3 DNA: TGTGCCATCAGTGCAGCGCGATACAATGAGCAGTTCTTC.

CDR3 nucleotides: TGTGCCAGCAGCTTTAAGGGGATTGGAACTGAAGCTTTCTTT. It encodes CASSFKGIGTEAFF. The chain links TRBV7-2 to TRBJ1-1, with D possibly matching TRBD1 (5 bases). Germline lookup yields CDR1 SGHTA and CDR2 FQGNSA. V dropped 3 bases and J dropped 5 bases, with 13 bases sitting between them. CDR3 size: 14 residues.

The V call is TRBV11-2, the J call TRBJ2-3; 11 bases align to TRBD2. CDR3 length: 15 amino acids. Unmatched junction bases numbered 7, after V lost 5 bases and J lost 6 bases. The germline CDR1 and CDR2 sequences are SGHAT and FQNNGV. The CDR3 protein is CASSHSGRAMDTQYF. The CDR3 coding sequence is TGTGCCAGCAGCCATAGCGGGAGGGCCATGGATACGCAGTATTTT.